These 32 T cell receptor beta chains originate from one sample sequenced in a study of blood T cell repertoires in COVID-19. Libraries were prepared by immunoSEQ multiplex PCR; TCRdb keeps only in-frame clonotypes and omits some of them. Of about 120,000 clones in the sample, approximately 83% were seen once. Sequenced sample: peripheral blood. These receptor sequences come from a woman over 75 with acute or convalescent COVID-19.

This chain links TRBV3-1 (or the pseudogene TRBV3-2) with TRBJ1-1; D is perhaps TRBD1 (6 bases). Deletions cut 4 bases from V and 1 base from J, with 10 bases between. From germline, CDR1 is LGHDT and CDR2 YNNKEL (reference sequence). The CDR3 consists of 14 residues. DNA of the CDR3: TGTGCCAGCAGCCCAGGGGACCGGAACACTGAAGCTTTCTTT. Translated: CASSPGDRNTEAFF.

The V and J genes are TRBV28 and TRBJ1-2, with 7 bases aligning to TRBD1. The length of the CDR3 is 12 residues. Trimming at V came to 6 bases and at J to 7 bases, leaving 5 bases not matched to a gene. Germline values: CDR1 MDHEN, CDR2 SYDVKM. CDR3 residues: CASRLQGIGYTF. The CDR3 coding sequence is TGTGCCAGCAGGCTACAGGGGATTGGCTACACCTTC.

V is TRBV4-3 and J is TRBJ1-1, with D possibly matching TRBD1 (5 bases). The length of the CDR3 is 15 residues. Germline-derived CDR1 and CDR2 are LGHNA and YSLEER. The ends were cut back, 0 bases at V and 1 base at J, with 9 bases in the middle. The CDR3 region has the DNA TGCGCCAGCAGCCAAGATATTAGGGGGAACACTGAAGCTTTCTTT. The encoded protein is CASSQDIRGNTEAFF.

Only one count was recorded for this clone. This chain connects TRBV25-1 to TRBJ2-3, with D possibly being TRBD1 (5 bases). V was pared by 3 bases and J by 6 bases, with 13 bases between. The CDR3 has 14 residues. Per germline, CDR1 MGHDK and CDR2 SYGVNS. CDR3 coding DNA: TGTGCCAGCAGTGATCCCGCCAGGGTCGATACGCAGTATTTT. Its protein is CASSDPARVDTQYF.

The rearrangement uses TRBV6-1 and TRBJ1-5; D is possibly TRBD1 (6 bases). Between the trimmed V and J ends, which lost 1 base and 2 bases, there was a span of 9 bases. Germline V gene lookup returns CDR1 MNHNS and CDR2 SASEGT. CDR3 length equals 15 residues. The chain's CDR3 is CASSEVRTGNQPQHF. The CDR3 bases are TGTGCCAGCAGTGAAGTTAGGACAGGCAATCAGCCCCAGCATTTT.

The rearrangement joins TRBV5-4 to TRBJ2-2; TRBD2 might be the D (6 bases). Per germline, CDR1 SGHNT and CDR2 YYREEE (reference sequence). The CDR3 sequence is 15 residues long. V was shortened by 0 bases and J by 6 bases, with 12 bases between the two germline ends. CDR3 sequence (DNA): TGTGCCAGCAGCTTGGGTTTTTCGGGGGCCGGGGAGCTGTTTTTT. It yields the protein CASSLGFSGAGELFF. Looking up the rest from reference TRBV5-4 and TRBJ2-2 gives the full variable domain: ETGVTQSPTHLIKTRGQQVTLRCSSQSGHNTVSWYQQALGQGPQFIFQYYREEENGRGNFPPRFSGLQFPNYSSELNVNALELDDSALYLCASSLGFSGAGELFFGEGSRLTVL.

The V and J genes are TRBV15 and TRBJ1-2; the match to TRBD1 covers 9 bases. Trimming removed 1 base from V and 8 bases from J; junction bases left unmatched: 2. Germline V gives CDR1 LNHNV, CDR2 YYDKDF (reference sequence). The length of the CDR3 is 13 residues. CDR3 sequence: CATSRGTGEGYTF. CDR3 nucleotides: TGTGCCACCAGCAGAGGGACAGGGGAAGGCTACACCTTC.

The V call is TRBV6-5, the J call TRBJ1-1; 8 bases fit TRBD1. In germline, CDR1 is MNHEY, CDR2 SVGAGI. The V and J ends lost 6 bases and 1 base, in that order; junction bases with no gene match: 4. This CDR3 region has 14 residues. CDR3 in DNA: TGTGCCAGCAGCCGGACAGGGACGAACACTGAAGCTTTCTTT. Translated: CASSRTGTNTEAFF.

The V and J genes are TRBV5-1 and TRBJ1-1; a possible D gene is TRBD1 (6 bases). This CDR3 has 14 amino acids. Germline loops: CDR1 SGHRS, CDR2 YFSETQ. V was trimmed by 4 bases and J by 1 base, leaving 11 bases between them. The DNA for the CDR3 is TGCGCCAGCAGCCTTAGGACAGCGAACACTGAAGCTTTCTTT. Protein product: CASSLRTANTEAFF.

The CDR3 region has the DNA TGTGCCAGCACAGGCGCACTAGGGCAGTATTTT. Protein sequence: CASTGALGQYF. The chain is built from TRBV2 and TRBJ2-3; a possible D gene is TRBD2 (5 bases). V was trimmed by 7 bases and J by 11 bases, leaving 13 bases between them. The CDR3 loop spans 11 amino acids. Germline lookup yields CDR1 SNHLY and CDR2 FYNNEI.

As regards this clone: At the DNA level, this CDR3 is encoded by other sequences in the same sample as well. The rearrangement links TRBV27 to TRBJ1-2; 8 bases are a match to TRBD1. The CDR3 is 13 amino acids. Germline assignment: CDR1 MNHEY and CDR2 SMNVEV (reference sequence). The J segment lost 7 bases and the V segment lost 6 bases, leaving 7 bases of the junction unmatched. CDR3: CASRPTGGGGYTF. The CDR3 DNA follows: TGTGCCAGCAGGCCTACAGGGGGAGGTGGCTACACCTTC.

V gene TRBV7-9 combines with J gene TRBJ1-3, with D perhaps TRBD1 (6 bases). Germline CDR1 reads SEHNR; CDR2 reads FQNEAQ (reference sequence). The CDR3 totals 13 residues. V was shortened by 4 bases and J by 12 bases, with 16 bases between the two germline ends. CDR3 in amino acids: CASSSQGGSGIYF. The CDR3 region has the DNA TGTGCCAGCAGCTCCCAAGGGGGATCCGGCATATATTTT.

The rearrangement links TRBV7-8 to TRBJ1-1; 7 bases line up with TRBD1. Germline V gene sequence: CDR1 SGHVS, CDR2 FQNEAQ. This CDR3 is built from 14 residues. Unmatched junction bases numbered 5, after V lost 1 base and J lost 6 bases. CDR3 region: CASSLGLGGSEAFF. DNA for the CDR3: TGTGCCAGCAGCTTAGGATTAGGGGGCTCTGAAGCTTTCTTT. The full variable domain, with the rest looked up from reference TRBV7-8 and TRBJ1-1, is GAGVSQSPRYKVAKRGQDVALRCDPISGHVSLFWYQQALGQGPEFLTYFQNEAQLDKSGLPSDRFFAERPEGSVSTLKIQRTQQEDSAVYLCASSLGLGGSEAFFGQGTRLTVV.

The rearrangement links TRBV10-1 to TRBJ2-6, with D hard to call. Trimming pared 0 bases from V and 0 bases from J, leaving 9 bases between. The CDR3 sequence is 17 residues long. The germline V gene has CDR1 WNHNN and CDR2 SYGVQD (reference sequence). The CDR3 nucleotides are TGCGCCAGCAGTGAGTCGCGTATAAGCTCTGGGGCCAACGTCCTGACTTTC. Its protein is CASSESRISSGANVLTF.

The chain uses TRBV2 and TRBJ2-2; no firm D call. The germline CDR1 and CDR2 sequences are SNHLY and FYNNEI. This CDR3 has 13 residues. V was trimmed by 6 bases and J by 6 bases, leaving 11 bases between them. CDR3 in DNA: TGTGCCAGCAGGAACGAGATCTCCGGGGAGCTGTTTTTT. It yields the protein CASRNEISGELFF.

The chain couples TRBV29-1 to TRBJ1-1; 11 nucleotides align to TRBD1. The CDR3 has 14 amino acids. Losses at the gene ends were 7 bases for V and 6 bases for J; bases not matched to a gene: 10. In germline, CDR1 is SQVTM, CDR2 ANQGSEA. The CDR3 protein is CSGSLGGQGAEAFF. CDR3 sequence (DNA): TGCAGCGGATCGTTAGGGGGACAGGGGGCTGAAGCTTTCTTT.

The V gene is TRBV14, the J gene TRBJ2-7; 8 nucleotides align to TRBD1. Per the germline V gene, CDR1 is SGHDN and CDR2 is FVKESK. V was pared by 4 bases and J by 0 bases, with 2 bases of the junction left unmatched. This CDR3 contains 14 residues. CDR3 coding DNA: TGTGCCAGCAGCCTCGGACAGGGCTCCTACGAGCAGTACTTC. It is translated as CASSLGQGSYEQYF.

The V and J genes are TRBV5-1 and TRBJ2-5; D possibly corresponds to TRBD2 (6 bases). The ends were cut back, 4 bases at V and 7 bases at J, with 20 bases in the middle. CDR3 length: 15 amino acids. Germline CDR1 SGHRS, CDR2 YFSETQ. The CDR3 DNA follows: TGCGCCAGCAGCCTTTGGGACTCACGAGCCGGGACCCAGTACTTC. Translating gives CASSLWDSRAGTQYF.

V is TRBV25-1 and J is TRBJ1-4; D remains ambiguous. Germline V lookup: CDR1 MGHDK, CDR2 SYGVNS. V was pared by 3 bases and J by 4 bases, with 15 bases between. The length of the CDR3 is 16 residues. This chain's CDR3 is CASSDIGEAYNEKLFF. The CDR3 DNA reads TGTGCCAGCAGTGACATCGGGGAGGCCTATAATGAAAAACTGTTTTTT.

The chain combines TRBV10-3 with TRBJ1-5, with 9 positions matching TRBD1. The CDR3 spans 15 residues. Germline V CDR1 and CDR2: ENHRY, SYGVKD. The V gene end was trimmed by 2 bases and the J gene end by 7 bases; junction bases not matched to a gene: 6. The DNA for the CDR3 is TGTGCCATCAGTGAGACGGGACAGGGAAGGCAGCCCCAGCATTTT. Translated, it gives CAISETGQGRQPQHF.

Only one count was recorded for this clone. The chain combines TRBV7-6 with TRBJ2-1; D may be TRBD1 (6 bases). Germline V gene data show CDR1 as SGHVS and CDR2 as FNYEAQ. Trimming took 6 bases from V and 2 from J, leaving 20 bases between them. CDR3 size: 17 residues. The DNA for the CDR3 is TGTGCCAGCAGTCGGGGTGGGGGCAGGGAGACCTACAATGAGCAGTTCTTC. Protein product: CASSRGGGRETYNEQFF.

This clone was seen a handful of times. The rearrangement joins TRBV5-1 to TRBJ1-1; TRBD1 aligns across 11 bases. The CDR3 covers 17 residues. The germline V gene has CDR1 SGHRS and CDR2 YFSETQ. The V gene end was trimmed by 4 bases and the J gene end by 0 bases; junction bases not matched to a gene: 8. CDR3: CASSLGTGGRVNTEAFF. As DNA, the CDR3 is TGCGCCAGCAGCCTCGGGACAGGGGGTCGGGTGAACACTGAAGCTTTCTTT.

The chain combines TRBV6-5 with TRBJ1-4; 7 nucleotides line up with TRBD1. J was trimmed by 8 bases and V by 6 bases; bases with no gene match: 9. CDR3 length: 14 amino acids. Germline CDR1 is MNHEY and CDR2 is SVGAGI. CDR3 amino acids: CASRRQGGDEKLFF. CDR3 nucleotide sequence: TGTGCCAGCAGGCGACAGGGTGGAGACGAAAAACTGTTTTTT.

This clone was recorded a few times. This chain joins TRBV7-2 and TRBJ2-7; D perhaps matches TRBD1 (5 bases). The length of the CDR3 is 15 residues. The V and J ends lost 6 bases and 0 bases respectively, with 15 bases between them. The germline gives CDR1 SGHTA, CDR2 FQGNSA. CDR3 nucleotide sequence: TGTGCCAGCAGTCCTCGACAGATCCACTCCTACGAGCAGTACTTC. This encodes CASSPRQIHSYEQYF.

The chain couples TRBV12-3 or TRBV12-4 to TRBJ1-2; D gene ambiguous. The CDR3 is made up of 13 amino acids. The V and J ends lost 1 base and 5 bases respectively, with 8 bases between them. The CDR3 DNA reads TGTGCCAGCAGTTTAGACAGATTTTATGGCTACACCTTC. Protein: CASSLDRFYGYTF.

The gene calls are TRBV5-8 and TRBJ1-5; D gene unclear. V dropped 0 bases and J dropped 2 bases, with 9 bases sitting between them. This CDR3 has 15 amino acids. CDR1 and CDR2 (germline): SGHTS, YDEGEE. Here the CDR3 reads CASSLGQIGNQPQHF. CDR3 sequence (DNA): TGTGCCAGCAGCTTGGGACAAATAGGCAATCAGCCCCAGCATTTT.

The chain combines TRBV10-1 with TRBJ1-6; no clear D. CDR3 length: 17 amino acids. V was shortened by 5 bases and J by 0 bases, with 14 bases between the two germline ends. Looked up from germline, CDR1 is WNHNN and CDR2 is SYGVQD (reference sequence). CDR3 in amino acids: CASSTDGNDSYNSPLHF. The CDR3 DNA reads TGCGCCAGCAGTACGGACGGGAACGACTCCTATAATTCACCCCTCCACTTT.

The CDR3 coding sequence is TGCGCCAGCAGCGCAGTGGCGGGGGGGACGTCCTACAATGAGCAGTTCTTC. It yields the protein CASSAVAGGTSYNEQFF. The chain uses TRBV5-1 and TRBJ2-1, with 9 bases matching TRBD2. V was clipped by 4 bases and J by 1 base; unmatched bases: 9. The CDR3 totals 17 residues. Looked up from germline, CDR1 is SGHRS and CDR2 is YFSETQ.

The gene calls are TRBV6-4 and TRBJ1-1; a weak D match, TRBD1 (6 bases). Trimming removed 0 bases at V and 9 bases at J, with 11 bases between. The germline gives CDR1 MRHNA, CDR2 SNTAGT. The CDR3 is 13 amino acids. In nucleotides, the CDR3 is TGTGCCAGCAGTGACTCACGGGGGGCGAAAGCTTTCTTT. Translation gives CASSDSRGAKAFF.

The chain links TRBV2 to TRBJ1-6; a weak D match, TRBD1 (5 bases). The CDR3 contains 15 residues. Germline V lookup: CDR1 SNHLY, CDR2 FYNNEI. Between the trimmed V and J ends, which lost 7 bases and 7 bases, there was a span of 17 bases. CDR3 DNA sequence: TGTGCCAGCACTGGGCGGGGAAGGGGCAATTCACCCCTCCACTTT. This translates into CASTGRGRGNSPLHF.

This chain joins TRBV2 and TRBJ1-3; tentative D call: TRBD1 (5 bases). The CDR3 runs 16 residues. Germline assignment: CDR1 SNHLY and CDR2 FYNNEI. The V and J ends lost 7 bases and 2 bases respectively, with 18 bases between them. The CDR3 DNA sequence: TGTGCCAGCAAACTAAAGTGGCTGGACACTGGAAACACCATATATTTT. Encoded protein: CASKLKWLDTGNTIYF.

The V gene is TRBV14, the J gene TRBJ1-1, with no clear D. Trimming took 5 bases from V and 4 from J, leaving 14 bases between them. This CDR3 contains 14 residues. Germline V CDR1 and CDR2: SGHDN, FVKESK. The CDR3 is CASSEYNGVTEAFF. In DNA form, the CDR3 reads TGTGCCAGCAGCGAATATAATGGAGTCACTGAAGCTTTCTTT.